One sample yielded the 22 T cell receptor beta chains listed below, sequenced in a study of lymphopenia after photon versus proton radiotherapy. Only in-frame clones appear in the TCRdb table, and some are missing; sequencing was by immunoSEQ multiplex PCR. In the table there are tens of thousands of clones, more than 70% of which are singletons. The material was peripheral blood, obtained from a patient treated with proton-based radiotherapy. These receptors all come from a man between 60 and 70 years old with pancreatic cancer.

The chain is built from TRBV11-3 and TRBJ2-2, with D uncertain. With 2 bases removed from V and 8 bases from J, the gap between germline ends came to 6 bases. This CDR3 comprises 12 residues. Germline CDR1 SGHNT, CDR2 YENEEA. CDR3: CASSLQMGELFF. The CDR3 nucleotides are TGTGCCAGCAGCTTACAAATGGGGGAGCTGTTTTTT.

Here the CDR3 reads CSVDGGALASTEAFF. DNA for the CDR3: TGCAGCGTTGATGGGGGGGCGCTGGCTTCGACTGAAGCTTTCTTT. The chain uses TRBV29-1 and TRBJ1-1, with a tentative D call TRBD1 (6 bases). CDR1 and CDR2 from the germline V gene are SQVTM and ANQGSEA. The V end lost 3 bases, the J end lost 5 bases, and 19 bases lay between the germline ends. This CDR3 is built from 15 residues.

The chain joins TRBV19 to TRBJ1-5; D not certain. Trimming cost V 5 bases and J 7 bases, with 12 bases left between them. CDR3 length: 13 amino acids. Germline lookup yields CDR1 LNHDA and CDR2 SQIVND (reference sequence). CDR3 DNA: TGTGCCAGTAGTCCGCACATGTTCCAGCCCCAGCATTTT. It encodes CASSPHMFQPQHF.

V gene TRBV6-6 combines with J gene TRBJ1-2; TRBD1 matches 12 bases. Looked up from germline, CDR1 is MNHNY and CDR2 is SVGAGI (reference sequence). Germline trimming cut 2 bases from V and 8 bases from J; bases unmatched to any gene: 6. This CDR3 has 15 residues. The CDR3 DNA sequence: TGTGCCAGCAGTTACAGGGGACAGGGGGCGGGAGGCTACACCTTC. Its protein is CASSYRGQGAGGYTF.

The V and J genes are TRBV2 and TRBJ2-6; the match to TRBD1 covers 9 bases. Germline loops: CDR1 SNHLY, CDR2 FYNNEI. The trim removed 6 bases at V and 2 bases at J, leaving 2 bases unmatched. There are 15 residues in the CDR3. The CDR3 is CASRGQGAGANVLTF. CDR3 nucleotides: TGTGCCAGCAGGGGACAGGGCGCTGGGGCCAACGTCCTGACTTTC. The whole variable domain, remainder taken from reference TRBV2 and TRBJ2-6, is EPEVTQTPSHQVTQMGQEVILRCVPISNHLYFYWYRQILGQKVEFLVSFYNNEISEKSEIFDDQFSVERPDGSNFTLKIRSTKLEDSAMYFCASRGQGAGANVLTFGAGSRLTVL.

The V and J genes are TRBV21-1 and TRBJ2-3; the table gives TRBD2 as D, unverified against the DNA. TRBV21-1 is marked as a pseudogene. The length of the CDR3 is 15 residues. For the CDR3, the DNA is TGTGCCAGCAGCAGACTAGCGGGAGCCACAGATACGCAGTATTTT. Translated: CASSRLAGATDTQYF.

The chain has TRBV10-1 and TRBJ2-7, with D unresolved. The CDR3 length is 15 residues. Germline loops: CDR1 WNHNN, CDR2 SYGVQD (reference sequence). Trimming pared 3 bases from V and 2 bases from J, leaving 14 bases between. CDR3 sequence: CASSETVVGPYEQYF. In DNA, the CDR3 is TGCGCCAGCAGTGAAACTGTCGTCGGGCCCTACGAGCAGTACTTC.

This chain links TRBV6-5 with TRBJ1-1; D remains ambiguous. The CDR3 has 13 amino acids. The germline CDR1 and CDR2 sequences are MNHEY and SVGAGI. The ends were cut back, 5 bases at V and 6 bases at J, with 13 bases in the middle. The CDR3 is CASSPQARAEAFF. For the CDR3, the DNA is TGTGCCAGCAGTCCCCAAGCCAGAGCTGAAGCTTTCTTT.

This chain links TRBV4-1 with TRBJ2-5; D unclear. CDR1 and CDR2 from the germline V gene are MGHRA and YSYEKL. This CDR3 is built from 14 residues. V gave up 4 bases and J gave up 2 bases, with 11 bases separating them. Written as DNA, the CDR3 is TGCGCCAGCAGCCGATCGGGCAGACAAGAGACCCAGTACTTC. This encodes CASSRSGRQETQYF.

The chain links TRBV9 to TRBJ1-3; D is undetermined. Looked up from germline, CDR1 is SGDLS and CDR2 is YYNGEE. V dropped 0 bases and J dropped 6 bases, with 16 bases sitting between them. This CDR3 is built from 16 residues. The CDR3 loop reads CASSVGRGANLNTIYF. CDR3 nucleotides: TGTGCCAGCAGCGTAGGTAGAGGTGCAAATTTAAACACCATATATTTT.

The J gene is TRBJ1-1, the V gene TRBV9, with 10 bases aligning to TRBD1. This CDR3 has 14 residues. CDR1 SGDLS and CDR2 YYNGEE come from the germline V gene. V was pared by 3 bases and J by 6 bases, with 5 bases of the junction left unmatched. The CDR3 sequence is CASSGGQGIAEAFF. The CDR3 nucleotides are TGTGCCAGCAGCGGGGGACAGGGGATCGCTGAAGCTTTCTTT.

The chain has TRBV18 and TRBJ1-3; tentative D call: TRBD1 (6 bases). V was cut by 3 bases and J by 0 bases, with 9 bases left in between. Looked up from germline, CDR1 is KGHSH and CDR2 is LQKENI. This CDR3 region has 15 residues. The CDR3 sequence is CASSPGQLSGNTIYF. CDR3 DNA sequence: TGTGCCAGCTCACCTGGACAGCTCTCTGGAAACACCATATATTTT.

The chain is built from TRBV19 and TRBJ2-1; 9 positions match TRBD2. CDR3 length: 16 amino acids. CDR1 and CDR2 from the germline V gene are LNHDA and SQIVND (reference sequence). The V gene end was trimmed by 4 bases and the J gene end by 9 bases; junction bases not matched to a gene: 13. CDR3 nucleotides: TGTGCCAGTAGTAAAGGTATTCTAGCGGGATTTGGTGAGCAGTTCTTC. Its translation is CASSKGILAGFGEQFF.

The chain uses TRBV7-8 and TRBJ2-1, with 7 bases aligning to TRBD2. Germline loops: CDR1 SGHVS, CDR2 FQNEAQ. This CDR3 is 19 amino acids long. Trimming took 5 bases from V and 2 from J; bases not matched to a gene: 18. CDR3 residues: CASSLQLGGRPPAYNEQFF. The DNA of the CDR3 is TGTGCCAGCAGCCTACAGTTGGGCGGGAGACCCCCGGCCTACAATGAGCAGTTCTTC.

The CDR3 DNA reads TGTGCCAGCTCACCCGCGACCACAGATACGCAGTATTTT. It specifies CASSPATTDTQYF. The rearrangement joins TRBV18 to TRBJ2-3; D not resolved. The V end was cut by 3 bases, the J end by 2 bases, with 6 bases between. Germline loops: CDR1 KGHSH, CDR2 LQKENI. The CDR3 runs 13 residues.

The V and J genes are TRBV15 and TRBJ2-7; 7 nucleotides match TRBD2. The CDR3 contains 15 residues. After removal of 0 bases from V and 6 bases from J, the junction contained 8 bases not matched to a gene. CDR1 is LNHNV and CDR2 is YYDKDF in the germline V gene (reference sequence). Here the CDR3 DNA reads TGTGCCACCAGCAGAGATCCGACTAGCACGAGCGAGCAGTACTTC. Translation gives CATSRDPTSTSEQYF.

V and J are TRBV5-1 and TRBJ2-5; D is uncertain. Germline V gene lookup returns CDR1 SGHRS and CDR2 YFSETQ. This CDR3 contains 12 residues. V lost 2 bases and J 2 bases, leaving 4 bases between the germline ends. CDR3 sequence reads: CASSFAQETQYF. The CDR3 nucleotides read TGCGCCAGCAGCTTCGCGCAAGAGACCCAGTACTTC.

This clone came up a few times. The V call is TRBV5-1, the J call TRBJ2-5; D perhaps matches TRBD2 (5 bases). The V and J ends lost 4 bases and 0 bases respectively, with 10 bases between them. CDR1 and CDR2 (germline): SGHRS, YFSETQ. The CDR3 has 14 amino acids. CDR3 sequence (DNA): TGCGCCAGCAGCCCGGGAACCTACCAAGAGACCCAGTACTTC. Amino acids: CASSPGTYQETQYF.

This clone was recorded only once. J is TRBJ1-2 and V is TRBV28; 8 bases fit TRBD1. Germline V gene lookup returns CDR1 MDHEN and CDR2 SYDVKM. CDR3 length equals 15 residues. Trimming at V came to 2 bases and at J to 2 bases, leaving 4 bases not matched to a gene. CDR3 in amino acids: CASSLGTGGNYGYTF. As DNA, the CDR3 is TGTGCCAGCAGTTTAGGTACAGGGGGAAACTATGGCTACACCTTC.

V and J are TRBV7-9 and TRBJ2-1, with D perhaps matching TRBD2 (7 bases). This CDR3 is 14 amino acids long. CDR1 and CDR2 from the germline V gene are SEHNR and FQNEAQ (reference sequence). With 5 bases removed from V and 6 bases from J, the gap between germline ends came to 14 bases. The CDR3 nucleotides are TGTGCCAGCAGCCACGGGGGCGGGAGCAATGAGCAGTTCTTC. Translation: CASSHGGGSNEQFF. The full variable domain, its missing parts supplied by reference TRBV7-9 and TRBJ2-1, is DTGVSQNPRHKITKRGQNVTFRCDPISEHNRLYWYRQTLGQGPEFLTYFQNEAQLEKSRLLSDRFSAERPKGSFSTLEIQRTEQGDSAMYLCASSHGGGSNEQFFGPGTRLTVL.

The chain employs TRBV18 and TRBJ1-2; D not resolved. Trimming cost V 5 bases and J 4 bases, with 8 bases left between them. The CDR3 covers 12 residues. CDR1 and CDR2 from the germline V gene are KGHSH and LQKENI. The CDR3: CASSDGFYGYTF. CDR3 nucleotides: TGTGCCAGCTCAGACGGTTTCTATGGCTACACCTTC.

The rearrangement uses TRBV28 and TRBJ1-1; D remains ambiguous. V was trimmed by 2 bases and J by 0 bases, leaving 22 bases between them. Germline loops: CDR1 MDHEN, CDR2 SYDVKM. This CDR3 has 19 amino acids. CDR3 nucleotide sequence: TGTGCCAGCAGTTTAACAACGGCTTTTTTGCCCTCCATGAACACTGAAGCTTTCTTT. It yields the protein CASSLTTAFLPSMNTEAFF.